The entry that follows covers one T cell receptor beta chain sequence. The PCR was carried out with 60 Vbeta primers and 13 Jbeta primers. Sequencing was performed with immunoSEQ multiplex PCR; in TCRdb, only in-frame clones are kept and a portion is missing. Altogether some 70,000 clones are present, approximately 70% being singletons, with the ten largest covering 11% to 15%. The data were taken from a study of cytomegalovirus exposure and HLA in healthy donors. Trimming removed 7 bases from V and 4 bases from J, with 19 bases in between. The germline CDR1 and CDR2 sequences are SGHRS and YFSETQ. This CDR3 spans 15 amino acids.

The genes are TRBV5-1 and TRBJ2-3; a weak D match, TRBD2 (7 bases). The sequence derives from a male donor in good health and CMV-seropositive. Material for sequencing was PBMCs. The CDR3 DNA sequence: TGCGCCAGCCGGGGGGCTAGCATGTTGGCAGATACGCAGTATTTT. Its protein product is CASRGASMLADTQYF.